This T cell receptor (beta chain) was profiled in a study of patients and donors after allogeneic stem cell transplantation. This clonotype was detected ten times or more. The CDR3 consists of 15 residues. Trimming took 3 bases from V and 4 from J; bases not matched to a gene: 6. TCRdb re-called the RT-PCR reads through MiXCR, storing one row per CDR3 protein. The table lists about a million distinct CDR3 sequences, under 20% of them singletons. Sequenced: blood, either unsorted or a sorted T cell fraction (not recorded which). The origin of this receptor is a human donor who was either an allogeneic HSCT recipient or a stem cell or donor lymphocyte infusion donor (not recorded which). It is not recorded whose cells these are; they may come from a transplant donor. V is TRBV12-3 or TRBV12-4 and J is TRBJ2-1; TRBD1 aligns across 7 bases. The CDR3: CASSLGRGKYNEQFF. The CDR3 DNA reads TGTGCCAGCAGTTTGGGCAGGGGGAAGTACAATGAGCAGTTCTTC.